The clone carrying this T cell receptor (beta chain) showed up many times. The data are from a study of Graves' ophthalmopathy and Graves' hyperthyroidism. Study-wide background: At initial diagnosis, peripheral blood was obtained, and this preceded any treatment.

Germline V gives CDR1 SEHNR, CDR2 FQNEAQ (reference sequence). Trimming left V 5 bases short and J 7 bases short, with 9 bases between. The CDR3 runs 13 residues. Amplification targeted the TCR beta CDR3 regions, with RNA transcripts as the source material. First-round RT-PCR employed HTBI primers, with a second-round multiplex PCR after it. TCRdb re-analysed the multiplex PCR reads in MiXCR, keeping a single row per CDR3 protein. Of 220,000 or so distinct CDR3 sequences listed, around a fifth are singletons. Source material: peripheral blood. This sequence joins TRBV7-9 and TRBJ1-6; D is ambiguous. The sequence was obtained from a woman in her forties or fifties with Graves' ophthalmopathy. The CDR3 is CASSAGENSPLHF. The CDR3 DNA is TGTGCCAGCAGCGCCGGTGAGAATTCACCCCTCCACTTT.